One T cell receptor (beta chain) is described in this entry. This record belongs to a study of blood T cell repertoires in COVID-19. At the level of the study: Nucleic acid was either cDNA or gDNA, and it came from T cells, B-cell-depleted T cells, or PBMCs.

As handled by the study authors: Estimates of nucleated cell counts were drawn from the amplification of reference gene primers. The protocol was immunoSEQ multiplex PCR, while the TCRdb copy is restricted to in-frame clones and leaves out a portion. The V and J calls and clone size come from that table; D and trimming were worked out from the DNA. The sample contains under 80,000 clones, roughly 83% of which appear only once. V was pared by 4 bases and J by 0 bases, with 6 bases between. The germline V gene encodes CDR1 MNHEY and CDR2 SVGAGI. CDR3 length: 13 amino acids. Sequenced sample: peripheral blood. J is TRBJ1-2 and V is TRBV6-5; D uncertain. The clonotype was recovered from a woman in her sixties or seventies with acute or convalescent COVID-19. This chain's CDR3 is CASSSTANYGYTF. The DNA for the CDR3 is TGTGCCAGCAGTTCAACAGCTAACTATGGCTACACCTTC.